The TCR beta chain described here comes from a study of response to subunit inactivated influenza vaccine. This clonotype came up a few times. TCRdb reanalysed the RT-PCR reads using MiXCR and keeps one entry per CDR3 protein. The sample shows 500,000 to 600,000 distinct CDR3 sequences, about 11% of them seen only once. The CDR3 totals 16 residues. Germline V gives CDR1 SGHRS, CDR2 YFSETQ. Trimming took 0 bases from V and 0 from J, leaving 13 bases between them. The same data also went into a second study, on T cells expressing NK-cell markers. That source adds: UMIs accompanied the 5'RACE template switching by which TCR beta cDNA was made.

The sequenced sample was PBMCs from blood, obtained on the day of vaccination. The chain carries TRBV5-1 and TRBJ2-7; D not resolved. The sequence came from a man in his fifties who received an inactivated influenza vaccine. The CDR3: CASSLEGSLLSYEQYF. The CDR3 nucleotides read TGCGCCAGCAGCTTGGAAGGCAGTCTGCTCTCCTACGAGCAGTACTTC.